One and the same sample provided the 32 T cell receptor beta chains below, sequenced in a study of T cell responses to AZD1222 COVID-19 vaccine. Using immunoSEQ multiplex PCR, the repertoire was profiled, and TCRdb retains in-frame clones only, with some absent. Of 130,000 or so clones listed, roughly 86% are singletons. Sequencing was performed on peripheral blood, taken 28 days after the second AZD1222 dose. These receptors all come from an adult who received the AZD1222 COVID-19 vaccine.

The chain joins TRBV7-2 to TRBJ2-1; 10 bases are shared with TRBD1. CDR3 length: 15 amino acids. Trimming took 3 bases from V and 7 from J; bases not matched to a gene: 6. CDR1 and CDR2 (germline): SGHTA, FQGNSA. In DNA form, the CDR3 reads TGTGCCAGCAGCTTTGGGACAGGGGTGCGGAATGAGCAGTTCTTC. The encoded protein is CASSFGTGVRNEQFF.

This chain connects TRBV2 to TRBJ2-1; TRBD2 aligns across 11 bases. The CDR3 is 19 residues long. V lost 1 base and J lost 4; bases outside the gene matches: 12. Germline V gene lookup returns CDR1 SNHLY and CDR2 FYNNEI. The CDR3: CASSEDWSSGGSPYNEQFF. The CDR3 nucleotides are TGTGCCAGCAGTGAAGATTGGTCTAGCGGGGGGTCACCGTACAATGAGCAGTTCTTC.

CDR3 protein: CASSVSTSGPYEQYF. The CDR3 DNA reads TGTGCCAGCAGCGTCTCGACTAGCGGACCCTACGAGCAGTACTTC. The rearrangement joins TRBV9 to TRBJ2-7; 9 bases fit TRBD2. The germline V gene encodes CDR1 SGDLS and CDR2 YYNGEE. V lost 2 bases, J lost 2 bases, and 5 bases stayed unmatched. There are 15 residues in the CDR3.

The rearrangement uses TRBV6-5 and TRBJ1-5; D might be TRBD1 (5 bases). The V end lost 5 bases, the J end lost 7 bases, and 18 bases lay between the germline ends. This CDR3 is built from 15 residues. CDR1 is MNHEY and CDR2 is SVGAGI in the germline V gene. CDR3 nucleotides: TGTGCCAGCAGTCCCCATGTAGGGGAAAACCAGCCCCAGCATTTT. This gives the protein CASSPHVGENQPQHF.

The chain links TRBV2 to TRBJ1-2, with TRBD1 as a possible D gene (5 bases). V was shortened by 5 bases and J by 8 bases, with 12 bases between the two germline ends. CDR1 is SNHLY, CDR2 FYNNEI, per germline. The CDR3 is 12 residues long. The CDR3 is CASSTGGKGYTF. For the CDR3, the DNA is TGTGCCAGCAGTACGGGGGGGAAAGGCTACACCTTC.

This chain uses TRBV4-1 with TRBJ1-1; D is ambiguous. V was clipped by 0 bases and J by 1 base, with 3 bases between them. The CDR3 is made up of 13 amino acids. Germline V gene data show CDR1 as MGHRA and CDR2 as YSYEKL. The CDR3 spells CASSQDGNTEAFF. The CDR3, as DNA: TGCGCCAGCAGCCAAGACGGGAACACTGAAGCTTTCTTT.

V gene TRBV30 combines with J gene TRBJ1-2, with D possibly matching TRBD1 (5 bases). Trimming stripped 1 base from V and 1 base from J, with 13 bases between. The CDR3 totals 15 residues. Germline CDR1 GTSNPN, CDR2 SVGIG (reference sequence). This CDR3 is CAWSGGTDLNYGYTF. CDR3 sequence (DNA): TGTGCCTGGAGTGGGGGGACTGACCTTAACTATGGCTACACCTTC.

The chain uses TRBV10-3 and TRBJ1-1; 7 nucleotides align to TRBD1. After removal of 0 bases from V and 0 bases from J, the junction contained 1 base not matched to a gene. The germline V gene has CDR1 ENHRY and CDR2 SYGVKD. CDR3 size: 15 residues. The CDR3 sequence is CAISESTGVNTEAFF. The CDR3 DNA is TGTGCCATCAGTGAGTCTACAGGGGTGAACACTGAAGCTTTCTTT.

This chain uses TRBV5-1 with TRBJ1-5; unclear D gene. The V gene's germline CDR1 is SGHRS and CDR2 YFSETQ. Trimming removed 4 bases at V and 6 bases at J, with 5 bases between. The CDR3 covers 11 residues. The CDR3 DNA reads as TGCGCCAGCAGCGCGACTCAGCCCCAGCATTTT. Residues: CASSATQPQHF.

V gene TRBV29-1 combines with J gene TRBJ1-5, with 7 bases aligning to TRBD1. The CDR3 has 13 residues. CDR1 SQVTM and CDR2 ANQGSEA come from the germline V gene. V lost 6 bases, J lost 9 bases, and 11 bases stayed unmatched. The CDR3 sequence is CSVAGTAEGPQHF. DNA of the CDR3: TGCAGCGTAGCCGGGACAGCCGAGGGGCCCCAGCATTTT.

The chain is built from TRBV27 and TRBJ2-7, with a possible D match to TRBD1 (5 bases). The CDR3 has 10 amino acids. The V end was cut by 8 bases, the J end by 8 bases, with 10 bases between. Germline CDR1 reads MNHEY; CDR2 reads SMNVEV (reference sequence). DNA of the CDR3: TGTGCCAGCGGGGCGGAACAGCAGTACTTC. Its protein is CASGAEQQYF.

V gene TRBV11-3 combines with J gene TRBJ2-5; 8 nucleotides agree with TRBD2. From germline, CDR1 is SGHNT and CDR2 YENEEA. CDR3 length: 15 amino acids. Germline trimming cut 5 bases from V and 0 bases from J; bases unmatched to any gene: 5. CDR3 coding DNA: TGTGCCAGCAGCCCGGGGGGGGGAAACCAAGAGACCCAGTACTTC. It translates to CASSPGGGNQETQYF.

The chain employs TRBV10-3 and TRBJ1-6; D is unclear. CDR1 is ENHRY, CDR2 SYGVKD, per germline. There are 12 residues in the CDR3. V lost 3 bases to trimming and J lost 10 bases, with 7 bases between them. CDR3 sequence: CAISDYRSPLHF. CDR3 coding DNA: TGTGCCATCAGTGACTACAGATCACCCCTCCACTTT.

V is TRBV7-8 and J is TRBJ1-5; 7 bases line up with TRBD1. V shed 8 bases and J 2 bases; nucleotides not matched to a gene: 6. CDR1 and CDR2 (germline): SGHVS, FQNEAQ. This CDR3 has 14 residues. The CDR3 DNA sequence: TGTGCCAGCCCCCAGGGGGACCGCAATCAGCCCCAGCATTTT. Its protein product is CASPQGDRNQPQHF. The full variable domain, rest sourced from reference TRBV7-8 and TRBJ1-5, is GAGVSQSPRYKVAKRGQDVALRCDPISGHVSLFWYQQALGQGPEFLTYFQNEAQLDKSGLPSDRFFAERPEGSVSTLKIQRTQQEDSAVYLCASPQGDRNQPQHFGDGTRLSIL.

The chain couples TRBV21-1 to TRBJ2-2; the DNA was not compared with TRBD2, the D call given in the table. TRBV21-1 is a pseudogene. The CDR3 is made up of 16 amino acids. CDR3 amino acids: CASSISGGAETGELFF. DNA for the CDR3: TGTGCCAGCAGCATAAGCGGGGGGGCAGAGACCGGGGAGCTGTTTTTT.

By sample fraction, this clone is medium-sized. This chain uses TRBV6-5 with TRBJ2-2; 10 bases agree with TRBD1. With V trimmed by 6 bases and J by 7 bases, 8 bases remained unmatched. CDR3 length: 15 residues. Germline CDR1 and CDR2: MNHEY and SVGAGI. The CDR3 is CASSTGTGDNGELFF. The DNA for the CDR3 is TGTGCCAGCAGCACCGGGACAGGGGACAACGGGGAGCTGTTTTTT.

This clone was counted only a few times. This chain uses TRBV6-1 with TRBJ1-2, with no clear D. Trimming cost V 2 bases and J 8 bases, with 18 bases left between them. Germline assignment: CDR1 MNHNS and CDR2 SASEGT. The CDR3 runs 15 residues. The CDR3 is CASSEWEQPRTGYTF. CDR3 sequence (DNA): TGTGCCAGCAGTGAATGGGAACAACCTCGAACAGGCTACACCTTC.

This rearrangement joins TRBV11-2 to TRBJ1-1; TRBD1 aligns across 7 bases. The germline V gene encodes CDR1 SGHAT and CDR2 FQNNGV. CDR3 length equals 12 residues. V shed 3 bases and J 5 bases; nucleotides not matched to a gene: 0. The CDR3 DNA is TGTGCCAGCAGCTTGGGACAGACTGAAGCTTTCTTT. This encodes CASSLGQTEAFF.

To note about this clone: Additional DNA sequences in this sample encode the identical CDR3. This rearrangement joins TRBV27 to TRBJ2-1, with TRBD2 identical over 9 bases. With 2 bases clipped from V and 4 bases from J, the junction kept 3 bases outside the gene matches. CDR1 and CDR2 (germline): MNHEY, SMNVEV (reference sequence). The CDR3 has 15 residues. As DNA, the CDR3 is TGTGCCAGCAGTTTAGCGGGGGGGCCGTACAATGAGCAGTTCTTC. Translating it yields CASSLAGGPYNEQFF.

This clone was seen more than once but under ten times. The chain links TRBV29-1 to TRBJ1-2; D call uncertain. The germline V and J ends were trimmed by 0 bases and 6 bases, with 11 bases remaining between them. This CDR3 is 13 amino acids long. Germline-derived CDR1 and CDR2 are SQVTM and ANQGSEA. CDR3 in amino acids: CSVEDRNINGYTF. The CDR3 DNA sequence: TGCAGCGTTGAAGACAGAAACATCAATGGCTACACCTTC.

This chain links TRBV20-1 with TRBJ2-5; D remains unclear. This CDR3 is 11 amino acids long. Germline lookup yields CDR1 DFQATT and CDR2 SNEGSKA (reference sequence). The ends were cut back, 6 bases at V and 5 bases at J, with 10 bases in the middle. The CDR3 loop is CSASAGETQYF. The CDR3 bases are TGCAGTGCAAGTGCCGGTGAGACCCAGTACTTC.

On this clone itself: An end of the junction differs from the germline gene, which may be a read error. The rearrangement uses TRBV7-7 and TRBJ2-6, with D uncertain. This CDR3 has 17 amino acids. From germline, CDR1 is SSHAT and CDR2 FNYEAQ (reference sequence). The CDR3 DNA follows: TGTGCTAGCAGCTCCGAGGACCTTAACTCTGGGGCCAACGTCCTGACTTTC. Encoded protein: CASSSEDLNSGANVLTF.

This sequence joins TRBV7-9 and TRBJ1-2, with D maybe TRBD1 (5 bases). Trimming removed 5 bases from V and 2 bases from J, with 21 bases in between. Germline V gene lookup returns CDR1 SEHNR and CDR2 FQNEAQ (reference sequence). The CDR3 contains 17 residues. The CDR3 is CASSNSRQGRLNYGYTF. DNA for the CDR3: TGTGCCAGCAGCAATTCAAGGCAGGGACGGTTGAACTATGGCTACACCTTC.

V gene TRBV4-1 combines with J gene TRBJ2-2, with TRBD1 as a possible D gene (5 bases). V lost 1 base, J lost 3 bases, and 15 bases lay in between. The CDR3 consists of 17 residues. Germline V gives CDR1 MGHRA, CDR2 YSYEKL. The DNA of the CDR3 is TGCGCCAGCAGCCAAGTGGCATCAGGGTGGGACACCGGGGAGCTGTTTTTT. Translating it yields CASSQVASGWDTGELFF.

This clone appeared once. This rearrangement joins TRBV5-1 to TRBJ2-6, with 10 nucleotides matching TRBD1. From germline, CDR1 is SGHRS and CDR2 YFSETQ. The V gene end was trimmed by 2 bases and the J gene end by 0 bases; junction bases not matched to a gene: 5. CDR3 size: 18 residues. CDR3 in DNA: TGCGCCAGCAGCTTCGGACAGGGGGTCGTCTCTGGGGCCAACGTCCTGACTTTC. Translation gives CASSFGQGVVSGANVLTF.

This clone was observed a handful of times. The rearrangement joins TRBV25-1 to TRBJ2-3; D ambiguous. The CDR3 length is 13 residues. Germline CDR1 MGHDK, CDR2 SYGVNS. Trimming stripped 4 bases from V and 4 bases from J, with 9 bases between. CDR3 DNA: TGTGCCAGCAGTGGCCCTCCGCCAGATACGCAGTATTTT. The encoded protein is CASSGPPPDTQYF.

The chain combines TRBV27 with TRBJ1-5; no reliable D call. Between the trimmed V and J ends, which lost 5 bases and 6 bases, there was a span of 14 bases. The CDR3 runs 14 residues. Germline V gene sequence: CDR1 MNHEY, CDR2 SMNVEV (reference sequence). CDR3 region: CASSTSQLGQPQHF. CDR3 in DNA: TGTGCCAGCAGTACCTCCCAGCTGGGTCAGCCCCAGCATTTT.

V and J are TRBV7-9 and TRBJ1-6; TRBD1 might be the D (5 bases). Germline CDR1 is SEHNR and CDR2 is FQNEAQ (reference sequence). Trimming pared 3 bases from V and 10 bases from J, leaving 16 bases between. The length of the CDR3 is 15 residues. The CDR3 region is CASSFEQDRRSPLHF. The CDR3 DNA reads as TGTGCCAGCAGCTTCGAACAGGACCGGCGGTCACCCCTCCACTTT.

The rearrangement uses TRBV18 and TRBJ2-2; D unclear. From germline, CDR1 is KGHSH and CDR2 LQKENI. This CDR3 contains 15 residues. The V and J ends lost 3 bases and 0 bases respectively, with 8 bases between them. CDR3 sequence: CASSPEQSNTGELFF. For the CDR3, the DNA is TGTGCCAGCTCACCGGAACAGTCGAACACCGGGGAGCTGTTTTTT.

This clone is a singleton in its sample. V usage is TRBV5-1 and J usage is TRBJ1-1; D gene unclear. Germline V gene sequence: CDR1 SGHRS, CDR2 YFSETQ. The CDR3 contains 14 residues. Trimming removed 0 bases from V and 1 base from J, with 7 bases in between. The CDR3, as DNA: TGCGCCAGCAGCTTGGGACCGAAGAACACTGAAGCTTTCTTT. The encoded protein is CASSLGPKNTEAFF. The full variable domain, its missing parts supplied by reference TRBV5-1 and TRBJ1-1, is KAGVTQTPRYLIKTRGQQVTLSCSPISGHRSVSWYQQTPGQGLQFLFEYFSETQRNKGNFPGRFSGRQFSNSRSEMNVSTLELGDSALYLCASSLGPKNTEAFFGQGTRLTVV.

The chain carries TRBV9 and TRBJ1-2; unclear D gene. Trimming removed 1 base from V and 13 bases from J, with 17 bases in between. CDR3 length: 13 residues. Germline CDR1 is SGDLS and CDR2 is YYNGEE. The CDR3 DNA follows: TGTGCCAGCAGCGTAATCCCTAATCAATTCCTCACCTTC. Translating it yields CASSVIPNQFLTF.

The chain couples TRBV7-8 to TRBJ1-1; TRBD1 might be the D (6 bases). Trimming removed 3 bases at V and 6 bases at J, with 17 bases between. CDR1 is SGHVS, CDR2 FQNEAQ, per germline. The CDR3 is 15 amino acids. CDR3: CASSFRGQGQSEAFF. CDR3 bases: TGTGCCAGCAGCTTCCGGGGGCAGGGGCAATCTGAAGCTTTCTTT. Combining the CDR3 with reference TRBV7-8 and TRBJ1-1 gives the whole variable domain GAGVSQSPRYKVAKRGQDVALRCDPISGHVSLFWYQQALGQGPEFLTYFQNEAQLDKSGLPSDRFFAERPEGSVSTLKIQRTQQEDSAVYLCASSFRGQGQSEAFFGQGTRLTVV.